This TCR beta chain emerged from a study of cytomegalovirus exposure and HLA in healthy donors. Germline CDR1 reads SGHTA; CDR2 reads FQGNSA. After removal of 1 base from V and 4 bases from J, the junction contained 7 bases not matched to a gene. The CDR3 contains 16 residues. The method was immunoSEQ multiplex PCR; TCRdb's version includes in-frame clones alone and lacks a portion of them. The repertoire holds 90,000 to 130,000 clones, roughly 90% seen once, with around 1.9% in the top ten. The sample was PBMCs. This receptor was taken from a woman younger than 35 in good health and CMV-seronegative. The rearrangement links TRBV7-2 to TRBJ2-3, with 8 bases lining up with TRBD2. The CDR3 loop is CASSLDSGGVADTQYF. In DNA, the CDR3 is TGTGCCAGCAGCTTAGACAGCGGGGGAGTCGCAGATACGCAGTATTTT.